This entry features one T cell receptor beta chain sequence. These data originate in a study of blood T cell repertoires in COVID-19. Looking at the study overall: Sample material is recorded as cDNA or gDNA derived from T cells, B-cell-depleted T cells, or PBMCs.

Sequencing was performed with immunoSEQ multiplex PCR; in TCRdb, only in-frame clones are kept and a portion is missing. The sample lists a few hundred thousand clones, around 89% occurring once. CDR3 length equals 13 residues. Germline-derived CDR1 and CDR2 are MGHDK and SYGVNS. V shed 8 bases and J 7 bases; nucleotides not matched to a gene: 4. This clonotype was obtained from a man between 40 and 49 years old with acute or convalescent COVID-19. Source material: peripheral blood. J is TRBJ2-1 and V is TRBV25-1, with 11 bases lining up with TRBD1. The CDR3 reads CASGQGARNEQFF. CDR3 coding DNA: TGTGCCAGCGGACAGGGGGCTCGGAATGAGCAGTTCTTC. The variable domain in full, completed from reference TRBV25-1 and TRBJ2-1, reads EADIYQTPRYLVIGTGKKITLECSQTMGHDKMYWYQQDPGMELHLIHYSYGVNSTEKGDLSSESTVSRIRTEHFPLTLESARPSHTSQYLCASGQGARNEQFFGPGTRLTVL.